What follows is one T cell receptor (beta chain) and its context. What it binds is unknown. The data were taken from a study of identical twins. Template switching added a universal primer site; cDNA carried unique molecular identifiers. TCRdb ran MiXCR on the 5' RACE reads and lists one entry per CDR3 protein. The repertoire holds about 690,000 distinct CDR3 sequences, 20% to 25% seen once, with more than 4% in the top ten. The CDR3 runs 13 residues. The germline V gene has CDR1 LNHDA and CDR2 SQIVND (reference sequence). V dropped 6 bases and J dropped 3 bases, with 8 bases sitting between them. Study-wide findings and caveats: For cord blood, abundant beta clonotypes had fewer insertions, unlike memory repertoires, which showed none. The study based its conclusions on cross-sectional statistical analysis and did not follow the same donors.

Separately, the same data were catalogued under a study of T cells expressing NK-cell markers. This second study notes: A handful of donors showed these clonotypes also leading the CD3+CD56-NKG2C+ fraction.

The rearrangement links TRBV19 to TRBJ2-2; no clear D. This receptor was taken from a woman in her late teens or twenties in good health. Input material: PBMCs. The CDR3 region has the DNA TGTGCCAGTAGGCGCTATGACACCGGGGAGCTGTTTTTT. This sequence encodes CASRRYDTGELFF. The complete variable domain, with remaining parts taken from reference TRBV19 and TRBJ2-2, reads DGGITQSPKYLFRKEGQNVTLSCEQNLNHDAMYWYRQDPGQGLRLIYYSQIVNDFQKGDIAEGYSVSREKKESFPLTVTSAQKNPTAFYLCASRRYDTGELFFGEGSRLTVL.